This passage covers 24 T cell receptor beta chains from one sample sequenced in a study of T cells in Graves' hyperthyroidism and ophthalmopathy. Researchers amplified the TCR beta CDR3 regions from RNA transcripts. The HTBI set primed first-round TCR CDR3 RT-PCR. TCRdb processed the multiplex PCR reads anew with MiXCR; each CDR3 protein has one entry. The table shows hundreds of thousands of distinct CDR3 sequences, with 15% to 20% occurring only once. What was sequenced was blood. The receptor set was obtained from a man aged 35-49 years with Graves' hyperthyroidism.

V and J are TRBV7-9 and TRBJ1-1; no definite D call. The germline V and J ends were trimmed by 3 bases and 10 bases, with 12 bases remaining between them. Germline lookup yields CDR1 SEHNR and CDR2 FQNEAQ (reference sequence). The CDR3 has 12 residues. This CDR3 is CASSLERARAFF. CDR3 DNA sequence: TGTGCCAGCAGCTTGGAGAGGGCGAGAGCTTTCTTT.

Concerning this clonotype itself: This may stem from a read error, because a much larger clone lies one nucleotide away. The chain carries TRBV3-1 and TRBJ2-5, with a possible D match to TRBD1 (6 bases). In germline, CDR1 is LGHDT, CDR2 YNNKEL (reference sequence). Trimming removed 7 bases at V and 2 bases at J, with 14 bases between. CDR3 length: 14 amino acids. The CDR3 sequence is CASIHQGQQETQYF. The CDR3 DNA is TGTGCCAGCATCCACCAGGGGCAGCAAGAGACCCAGTACTTC.

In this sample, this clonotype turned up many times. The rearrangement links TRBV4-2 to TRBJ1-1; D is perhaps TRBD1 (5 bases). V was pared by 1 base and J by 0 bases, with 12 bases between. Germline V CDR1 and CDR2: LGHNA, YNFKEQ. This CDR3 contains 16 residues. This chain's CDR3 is CASSQAGGALNTEAFF. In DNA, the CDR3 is TGTGCCAGCAGCCAAGCTGGAGGGGCCCTGAACACTGAAGCTTTCTTT.

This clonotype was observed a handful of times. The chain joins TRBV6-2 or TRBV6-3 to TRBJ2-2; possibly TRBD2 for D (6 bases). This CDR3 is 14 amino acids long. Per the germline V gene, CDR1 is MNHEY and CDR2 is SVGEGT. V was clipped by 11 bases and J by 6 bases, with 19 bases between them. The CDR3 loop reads CASSRAGRPGELFF. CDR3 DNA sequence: TGTGCCTCCAGTCGGGCGGGGAGGCCCGGGGAGCTGTTTTTT.

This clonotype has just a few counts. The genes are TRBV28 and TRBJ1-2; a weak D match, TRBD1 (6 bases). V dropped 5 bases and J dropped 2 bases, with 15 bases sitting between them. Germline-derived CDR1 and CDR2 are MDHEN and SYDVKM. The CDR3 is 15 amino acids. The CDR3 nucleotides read TGTGCCAGCAGTCCAACTAGGGGGATAAACTATGGCTACACCTTC. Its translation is CASSPTRGINYGYTF.

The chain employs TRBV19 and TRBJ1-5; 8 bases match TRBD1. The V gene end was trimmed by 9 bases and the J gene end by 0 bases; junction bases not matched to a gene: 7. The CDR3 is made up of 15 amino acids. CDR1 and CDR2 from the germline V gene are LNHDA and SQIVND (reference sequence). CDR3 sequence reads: CASTETGVSNQPQHF. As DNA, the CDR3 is TGTGCCAGCACAGAGACAGGGGTTAGCAATCAGCCCCAGCATTTT.

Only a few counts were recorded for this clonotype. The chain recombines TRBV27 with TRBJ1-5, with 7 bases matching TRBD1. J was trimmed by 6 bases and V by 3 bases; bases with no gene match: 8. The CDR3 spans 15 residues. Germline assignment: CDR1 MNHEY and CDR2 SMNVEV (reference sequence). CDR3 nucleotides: TGTGCCAGCAGTTTGGGGACAGACTCAGGTCAGCCCCAGCATTTT. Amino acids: CASSLGTDSGQPQHF.

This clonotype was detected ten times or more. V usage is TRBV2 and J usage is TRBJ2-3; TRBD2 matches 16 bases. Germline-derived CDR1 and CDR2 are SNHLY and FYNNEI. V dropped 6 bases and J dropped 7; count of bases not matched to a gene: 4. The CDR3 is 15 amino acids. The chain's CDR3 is CASSGTSGGANTQYF. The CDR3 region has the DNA TGTGCCAGCAGCGGGACTAGCGGGGGGGCAAATACGCAGTATTTT.

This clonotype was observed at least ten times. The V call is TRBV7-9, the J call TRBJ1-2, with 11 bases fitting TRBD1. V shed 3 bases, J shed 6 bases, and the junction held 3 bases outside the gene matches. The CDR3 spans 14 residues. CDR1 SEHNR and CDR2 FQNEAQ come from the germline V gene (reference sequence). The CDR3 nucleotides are TGTGCCAGCAGCTTTTCGGACAGGGGGCATGGCTACACCTTC. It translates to CASSFSDRGHGYTF. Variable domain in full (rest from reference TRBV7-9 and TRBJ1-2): DTGVSQNPRHKITKRGQNVTFRCDPISEHNRLYWYRQTLGQGPEFLTYFQNEAQLEKSRLLSDRFSAERPKGSFSTLEIQRTEQGDSAMYLCASSFSDRGHGYTFGSGTRLTVV.

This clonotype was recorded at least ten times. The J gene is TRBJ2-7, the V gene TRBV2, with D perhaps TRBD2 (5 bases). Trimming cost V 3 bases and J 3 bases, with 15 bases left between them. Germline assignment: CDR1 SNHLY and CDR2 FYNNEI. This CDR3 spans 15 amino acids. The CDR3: CASSDIGGRGYEQYF. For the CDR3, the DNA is TGTGCCAGCAGTGATATTGGAGGTCGAGGCTACGAGCAGTACTTC.

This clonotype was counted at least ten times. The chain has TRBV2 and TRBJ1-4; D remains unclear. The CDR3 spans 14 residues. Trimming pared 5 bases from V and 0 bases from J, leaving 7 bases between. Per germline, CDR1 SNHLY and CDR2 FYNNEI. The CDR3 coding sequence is TGTGCCAGCAGTTTCGAGACAACTAATGAAAAACTGTTTTTT. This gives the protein CASSFETTNEKLFF.

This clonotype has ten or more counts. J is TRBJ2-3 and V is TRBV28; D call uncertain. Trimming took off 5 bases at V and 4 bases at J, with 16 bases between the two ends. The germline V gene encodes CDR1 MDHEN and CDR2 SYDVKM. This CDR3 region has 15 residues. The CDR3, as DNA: TGTGCCAGCAGTATCCCCGAGTCCCTACCAGATACGCAGTATTTT. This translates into CASSIPESLPDTQYF.

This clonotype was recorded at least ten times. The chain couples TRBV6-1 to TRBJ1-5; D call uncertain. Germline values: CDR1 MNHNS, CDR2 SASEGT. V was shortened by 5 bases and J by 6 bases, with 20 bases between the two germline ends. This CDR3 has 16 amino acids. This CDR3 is CASSKSSGQGFQPQHF. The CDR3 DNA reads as TGTGCCAGCAGTAAGAGTAGTGGGCAAGGGTTTCAGCCCCAGCATTTT.

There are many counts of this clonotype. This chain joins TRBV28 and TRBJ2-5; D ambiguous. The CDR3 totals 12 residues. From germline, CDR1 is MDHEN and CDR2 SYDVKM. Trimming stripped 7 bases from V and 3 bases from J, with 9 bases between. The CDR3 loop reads CASTTIEETQYF. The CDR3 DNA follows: TGTGCCAGCACCACTATAGAAGAGACCCAGTACTTC.

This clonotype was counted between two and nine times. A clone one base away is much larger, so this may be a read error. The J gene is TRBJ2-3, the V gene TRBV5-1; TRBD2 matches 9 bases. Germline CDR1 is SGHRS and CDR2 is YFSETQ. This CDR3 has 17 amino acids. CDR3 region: CAGSLGRVAGDTDTQYF. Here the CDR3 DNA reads TGCGCCGGCAGCTTGGGACGGGTAGCGGGGGACACAGATACGCAGTATTTT. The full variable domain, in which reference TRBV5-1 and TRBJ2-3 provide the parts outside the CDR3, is KAGVTQTPRYLIKTRGQQVTLSCSPISGHRSVSWYQQTPGQGLQFLFEYFSETQRNKGNFPGRFSGRQFSNSRSEMNVSTLELGDSALYLCAGSLGRVAGDTDTQYFGPGTRLTVL.

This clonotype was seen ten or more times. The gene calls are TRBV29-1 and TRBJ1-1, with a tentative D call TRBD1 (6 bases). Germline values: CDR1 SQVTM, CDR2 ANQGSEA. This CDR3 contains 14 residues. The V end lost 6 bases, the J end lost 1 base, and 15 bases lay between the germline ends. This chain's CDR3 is CSVHRDTSNTEAFF. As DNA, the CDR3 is TGCAGCGTCCACCGGGACACATCGAACACTGAAGCTTTCTTT.

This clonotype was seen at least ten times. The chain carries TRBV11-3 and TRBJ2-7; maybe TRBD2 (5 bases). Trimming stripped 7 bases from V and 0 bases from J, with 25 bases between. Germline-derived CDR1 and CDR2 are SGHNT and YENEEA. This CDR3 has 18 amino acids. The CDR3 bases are TGTGCCAGCACAAAACCCAAACATGCGGGTTTTAGCTCCTACGAGCAGTACTTC. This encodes CASTKPKHAGFSSYEQYF. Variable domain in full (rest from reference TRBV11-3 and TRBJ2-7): EAGVVQSPRYKIIEKKQPVAFWCNPISGHNTLYWYLQNLGQGPELLIRYENEEAVDDSQLPKDRFSAERLKGVDSTLKIQPAELGDSAVYLCASTKPKHAGFSSYEQYFGPGTRLTVT.

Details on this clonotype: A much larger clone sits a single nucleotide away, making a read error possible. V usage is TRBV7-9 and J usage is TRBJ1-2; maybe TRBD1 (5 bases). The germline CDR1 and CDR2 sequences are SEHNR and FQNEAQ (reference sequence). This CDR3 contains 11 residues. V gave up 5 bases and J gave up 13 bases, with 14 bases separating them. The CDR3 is CASSRGGVSTF. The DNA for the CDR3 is TGTGCCAGCAGCCGGGGGGGGGTCAGCACCTTC.

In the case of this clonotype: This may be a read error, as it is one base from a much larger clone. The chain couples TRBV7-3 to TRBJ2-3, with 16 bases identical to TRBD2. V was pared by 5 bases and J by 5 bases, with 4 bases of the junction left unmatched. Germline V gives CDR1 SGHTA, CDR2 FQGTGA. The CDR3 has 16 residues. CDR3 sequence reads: CASSRGLAGGQDTQYF. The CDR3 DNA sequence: TGTGCCAGCAGCCGGGGACTAGCGGGGGGGCAAGATACGCAGTATTTT.

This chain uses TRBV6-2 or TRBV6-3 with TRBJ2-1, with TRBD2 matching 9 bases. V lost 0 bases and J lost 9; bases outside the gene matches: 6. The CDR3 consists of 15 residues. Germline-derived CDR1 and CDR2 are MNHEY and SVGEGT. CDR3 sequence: CASSYSSRGGVEQFF. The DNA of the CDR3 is TGTGCCAGCAGTTACTCTTCGCGGGGGGGCGTTGAGCAGTTCTTC.

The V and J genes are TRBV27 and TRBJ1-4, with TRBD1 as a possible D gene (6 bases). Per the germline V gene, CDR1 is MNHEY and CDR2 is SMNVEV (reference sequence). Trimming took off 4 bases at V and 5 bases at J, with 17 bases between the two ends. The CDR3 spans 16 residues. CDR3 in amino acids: CASSSIGGLSNEKLFF. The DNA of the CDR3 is TGTGCCAGCAGTTCAATAGGGGGGCTCTCAAATGAAAAACTGTTTTTT.

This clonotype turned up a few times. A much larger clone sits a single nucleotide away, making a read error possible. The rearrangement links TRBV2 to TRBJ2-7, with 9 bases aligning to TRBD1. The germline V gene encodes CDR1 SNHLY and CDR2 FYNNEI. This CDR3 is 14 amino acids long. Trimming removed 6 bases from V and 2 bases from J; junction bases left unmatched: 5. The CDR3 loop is CASRGGQGTYEQYF. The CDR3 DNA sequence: TGTGCCAGCAGAGGGGGACAGGGCACCTACGAGCAGTACTTC.

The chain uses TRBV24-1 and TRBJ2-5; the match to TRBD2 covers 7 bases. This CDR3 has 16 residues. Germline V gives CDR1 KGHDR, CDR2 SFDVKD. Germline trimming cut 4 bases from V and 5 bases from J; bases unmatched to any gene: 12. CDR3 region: CATSEGRRGVGETQYF. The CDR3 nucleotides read TGTGCCACCAGTGAGGGACGCCGGGGGGTTGGGGAGACCCAGTACTTC.

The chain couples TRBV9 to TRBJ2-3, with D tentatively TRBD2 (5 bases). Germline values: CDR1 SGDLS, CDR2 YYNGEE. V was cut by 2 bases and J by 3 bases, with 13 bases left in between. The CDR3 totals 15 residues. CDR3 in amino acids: CASSVESRETDTQYF. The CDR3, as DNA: TGTGCCAGCAGCGTCGAGAGCCGGGAAACAGATACGCAGTATTTT.